This T cell receptor beta chain stems from a study of T cells in Graves' hyperthyroidism and ophthalmopathy. Study as a whole: Once the initial diagnosis was made, peripheral blood was obtained before any treatment. General study points: Ophthalmopathy was predicted by the model a median of 6.5 months ahead of onset.

Each person with ophthalmopathy scored at least 3 on the Clinical Activity Score, reached NOSPECS grade 4 or higher, and had been ill under 3 months. Orbital computed tomography and thyroid ultrasound, together with serum TRAb and thyroxine and clinical symptoms, were used for diagnoses. Between the trimmed V and J ends, which lost 4 bases and 4 bases, there was a span of 14 bases. The CDR3 is 15 amino acids. Germline CDR1 and CDR2: SGHTA and FQGNSA. A few counts support this clonotype. Antigen unknown. Amplification yielded TCR beta CDR3 regions, with RNA transcripts as the source. First-round RT-PCR targeting the TCR CDR3 was performed with the HTBI primer set. TCRdb called the multiplex PCR reads again in MiXCR, with one record for every CDR3 protein. The repertoire includes about 250,000 distinct CDR3 sequences, about 20% of them detected once, and 50% to 75% sits in the top ten.

The sample comprised blood. The clonotype originates from a young man with Graves' ophthalmopathy. This rearrangement joins TRBV7-2 to TRBJ1-5; D is perhaps TRBD1 (5 bases). CDR3 nucleotides: TGTGCCAGCAGCTCCCTTTGGGGGGTAAATCAGCCCCAGCATTTT. Translation: CASSSLWGVNQPQHF.